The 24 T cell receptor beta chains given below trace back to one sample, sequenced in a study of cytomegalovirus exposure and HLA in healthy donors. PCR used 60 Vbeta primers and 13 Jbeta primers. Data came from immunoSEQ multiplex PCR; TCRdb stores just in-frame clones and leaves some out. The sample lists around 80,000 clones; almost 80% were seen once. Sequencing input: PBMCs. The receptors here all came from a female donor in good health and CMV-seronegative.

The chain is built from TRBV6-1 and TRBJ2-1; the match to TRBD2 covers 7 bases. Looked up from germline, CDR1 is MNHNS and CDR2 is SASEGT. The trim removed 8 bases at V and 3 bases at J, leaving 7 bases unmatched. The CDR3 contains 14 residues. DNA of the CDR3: TGTGCCAGCTGGGGCGGGAGCTACTACAATGAGCAGTTCTTC. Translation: CASWGGSYYNEQFF.

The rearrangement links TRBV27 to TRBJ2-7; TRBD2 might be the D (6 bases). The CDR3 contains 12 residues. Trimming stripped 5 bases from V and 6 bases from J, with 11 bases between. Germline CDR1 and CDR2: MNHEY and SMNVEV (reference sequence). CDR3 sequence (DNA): TGTGCCAGCAGTCTAATGGGAGGCGAGCAGTACTTC. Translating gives CASSLMGGEQYF.

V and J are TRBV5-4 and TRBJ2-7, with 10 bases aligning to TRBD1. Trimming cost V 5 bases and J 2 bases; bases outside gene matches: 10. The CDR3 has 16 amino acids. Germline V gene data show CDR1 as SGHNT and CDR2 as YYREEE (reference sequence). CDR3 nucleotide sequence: TGTGCCAGCAGTATCGGGGTTGGGACAGGGGCCTACGAGCAGTACTTC. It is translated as CASSIGVGTGAYEQYF.

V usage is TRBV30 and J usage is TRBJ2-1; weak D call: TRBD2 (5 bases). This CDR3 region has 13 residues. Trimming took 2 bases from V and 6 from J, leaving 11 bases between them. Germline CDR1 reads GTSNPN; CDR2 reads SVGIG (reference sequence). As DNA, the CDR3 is TGTGCCTGGAGTCATGGTGGGAGCAATGAGCAGTTCTTC. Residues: CAWSHGGSNEQFF.

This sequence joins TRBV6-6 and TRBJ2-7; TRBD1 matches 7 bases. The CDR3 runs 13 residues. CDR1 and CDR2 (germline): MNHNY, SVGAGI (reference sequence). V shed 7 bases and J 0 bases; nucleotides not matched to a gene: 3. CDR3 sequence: CASTRDSSYEQYF. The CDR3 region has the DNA TGTGCCAGCACCAGGGACAGCTCCTACGAGCAGTACTTC.

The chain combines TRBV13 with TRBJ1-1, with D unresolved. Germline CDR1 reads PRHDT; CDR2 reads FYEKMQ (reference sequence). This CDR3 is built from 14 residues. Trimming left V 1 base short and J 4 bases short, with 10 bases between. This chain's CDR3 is CASSLVEVGTEAFF. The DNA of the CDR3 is TGTGCCAGCAGCTTAGTTGAGGTGGGCACTGAAGCTTTCTTT.

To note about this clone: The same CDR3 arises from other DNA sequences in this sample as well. DNA for the CDR3: TGCGCCAGCAGCCAAGGACAGGGGGTCCTCTTGAACACTGAAGCTTTCTTT. Translated, it gives CASSQGQGVLLNTEAFF. The rearrangement links TRBV4-1 to TRBJ1-1, with 9 bases aligning to TRBD1. Germline-derived CDR1 and CDR2 are MGHRA and YSYEKL. This CDR3 is built from 17 residues. Unmatched junction bases numbered 6, after V lost 1 base and J lost 0 bases.

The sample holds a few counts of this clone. CDR3 bases: TGTGCCTGGAGTGTGAGGACAGGGTCTACCTACGAGCAGTACTTC. It is translated as CAWSVRTGSTYEQYF. This sequence joins TRBV30 and TRBJ2-7; 8 nucleotides match TRBD1. With 0 bases clipped from V and 2 bases from J, the junction kept 6 bases outside the gene matches. CDR1 GTSNPN and CDR2 SVGIG come from the germline V gene (reference sequence). This CDR3 has 15 residues.

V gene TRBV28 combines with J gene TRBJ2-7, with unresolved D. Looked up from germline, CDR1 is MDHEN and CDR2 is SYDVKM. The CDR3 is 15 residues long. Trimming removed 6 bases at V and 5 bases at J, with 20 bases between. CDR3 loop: CASRARQVLPNEQYF. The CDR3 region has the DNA TGTGCCAGCAGGGCCCGTCAGGTCCTCCCCAACGAGCAGTACTTC.

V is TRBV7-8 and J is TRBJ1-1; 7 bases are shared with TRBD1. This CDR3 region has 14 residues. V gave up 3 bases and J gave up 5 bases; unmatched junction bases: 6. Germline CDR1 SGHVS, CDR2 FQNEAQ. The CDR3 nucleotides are TGTGCCAGCAGCTTGGTCGAGGGGGCGACTGAAGCTTTCTTT. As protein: CASSLVEGATEAFF.

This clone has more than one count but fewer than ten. CDR3 loop: CASRESGPNEKLFF. In nucleotides, the CDR3 is TGTGCCAGCAGGGAGTCAGGGCCTAATGAAAAACTGTTTTTT. This rearrangement joins TRBV6-1 to TRBJ1-4, with a possible D match to TRBD1 (5 bases). Germline V gene lookup returns CDR1 MNHNS and CDR2 SASEGT. This CDR3 contains 14 residues. Deletions cut 6 bases from V and 3 bases from J, with 11 bases between.

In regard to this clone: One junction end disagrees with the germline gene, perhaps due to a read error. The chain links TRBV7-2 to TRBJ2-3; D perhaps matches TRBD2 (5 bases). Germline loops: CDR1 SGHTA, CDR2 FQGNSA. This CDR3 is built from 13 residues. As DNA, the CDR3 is TGTGCCGGCAGCTCCCTAGAGGGAGATACGCAGTATTTT. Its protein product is CAGSSLEGDTQYF.

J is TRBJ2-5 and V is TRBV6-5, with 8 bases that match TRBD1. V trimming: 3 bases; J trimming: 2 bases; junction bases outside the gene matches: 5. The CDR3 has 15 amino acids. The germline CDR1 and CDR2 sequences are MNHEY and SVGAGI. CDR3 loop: CASSYGTGTQETQYF. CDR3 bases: TGTGCCAGCAGTTATGGGACAGGAACTCAAGAGACCCAGTACTTC.

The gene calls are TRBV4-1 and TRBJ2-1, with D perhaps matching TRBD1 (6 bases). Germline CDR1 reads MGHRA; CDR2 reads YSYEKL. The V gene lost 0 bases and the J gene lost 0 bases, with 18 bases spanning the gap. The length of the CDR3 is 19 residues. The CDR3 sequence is CASSQEGTLSASSYNEQFF. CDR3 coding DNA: TGCGCCAGCAGCCAAGAGGGGACACTAAGCGCGAGCTCCTACAATGAGCAGTTCTTC.

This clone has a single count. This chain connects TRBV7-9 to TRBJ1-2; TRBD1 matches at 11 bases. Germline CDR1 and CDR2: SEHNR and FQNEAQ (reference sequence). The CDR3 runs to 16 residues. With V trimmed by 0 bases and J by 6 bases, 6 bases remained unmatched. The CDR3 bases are TGTGCCAGCAGCTTAGCGGGACAGGGGGAAGGAAATGGCTACACCTTC. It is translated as CASSLAGQGEGNGYTF. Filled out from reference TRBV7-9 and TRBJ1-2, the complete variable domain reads DTGVSQNPRHKITKRGQNVTFRCDPISEHNRLYWYRQTLGQGPEFLTYFQNEAQLEKSRLLSDRFSAERPKGSFSTLEIQRTEQGDSAMYLCASSLAGQGEGNGYTFGSGTRLTVV.

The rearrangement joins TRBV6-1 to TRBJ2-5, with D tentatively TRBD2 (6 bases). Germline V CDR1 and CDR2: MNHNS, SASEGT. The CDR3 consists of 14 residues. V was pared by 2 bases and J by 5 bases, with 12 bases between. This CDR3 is CASSETSFGETQYF. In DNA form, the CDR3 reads TGTGCCAGCAGTGAAACTAGCTTCGGGGAGACCCAGTACTTC.

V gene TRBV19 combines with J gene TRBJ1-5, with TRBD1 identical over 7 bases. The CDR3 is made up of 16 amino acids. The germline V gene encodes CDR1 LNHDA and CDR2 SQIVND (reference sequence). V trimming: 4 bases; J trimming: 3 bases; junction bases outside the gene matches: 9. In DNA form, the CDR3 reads TGTGCCAGTAGTAGGCGGGACAGTAGAAACAATCAGCCCCAGCATTTT. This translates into CASSRRDSRNNQPQHF. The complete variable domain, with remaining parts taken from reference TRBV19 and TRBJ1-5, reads DGGITQSPKYLFRKEGQNVTLSCEQNLNHDAMYWYRQDPGQGLRLIYYSQIVNDFQKGDIAEGYSVSREKKESFPLTVTSAQKNPTAFYLCASSRRDSRNNQPQHFGDGTRLSIL.

In DNA form, the CDR3 reads TGTGCCAGCGGAATACAGCGGATGGAGGGCTACACCTTC. Its translation is CASGIQRMEGYTF. This chain uses TRBV5-6 with TRBJ1-2; D remains unclear. Trimming cost V 7 bases and J 8 bases, with 18 bases left between them. Germline-derived CDR1 and CDR2 are SGHDT and YYEEEE. The CDR3 loop spans 13 amino acids.

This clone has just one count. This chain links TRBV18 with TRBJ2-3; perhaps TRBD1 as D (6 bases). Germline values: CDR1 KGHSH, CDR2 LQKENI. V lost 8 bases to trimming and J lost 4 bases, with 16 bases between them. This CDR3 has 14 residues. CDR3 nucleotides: TGTGCCAGCGGGGCAGGGGCAGCTGCAGATACGCAGTATTTT. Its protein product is CASGAGAAADTQYF.

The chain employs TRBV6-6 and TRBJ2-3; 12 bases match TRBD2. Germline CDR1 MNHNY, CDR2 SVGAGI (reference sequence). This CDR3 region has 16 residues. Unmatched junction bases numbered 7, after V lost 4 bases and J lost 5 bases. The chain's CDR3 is CASSSSGTSGRDTQYF. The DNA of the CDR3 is TGTGCCAGCAGTTCCTCCGGGACTAGCGGGCGAGATACGCAGTATTTT.

The CDR3 region has the DNA TGTGCCAGCTCACCAAGTTCGCTCGGAGAACAAGAGACCCAGTACTTC. Translating gives CASSPSSLGEQETQYF. J is TRBJ2-5 and V is TRBV18; D ambiguous. Germline V gives CDR1 KGHSH, CDR2 LQKENI. The CDR3 runs to 16 residues. The V and J ends lost 2 bases and 2 bases respectively, with 15 bases between them.

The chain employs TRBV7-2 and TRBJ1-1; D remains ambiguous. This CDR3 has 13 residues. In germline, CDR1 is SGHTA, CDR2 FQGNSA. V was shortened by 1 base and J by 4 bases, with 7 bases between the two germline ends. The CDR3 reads CASSLVPGTEAFF. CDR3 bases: TGTGCCAGCAGCTTAGTTCCAGGCACTGAAGCTTTCTTT.

In DNA form, the CDR3 reads TGTGCCAGCAGTAGCCCCCGGGGGTCCACTGAAGCTTTCTTT. Its translation is CASSSPRGSTEAFF. The V and J genes are TRBV6-5 and TRBJ1-1, with a tentative D call TRBD1 (5 bases). This CDR3 contains 14 residues. V lost 5 bases, J lost 4 bases, and 14 bases lay in between. Germline V gene lookup returns CDR1 MNHEY and CDR2 SVGAGI.

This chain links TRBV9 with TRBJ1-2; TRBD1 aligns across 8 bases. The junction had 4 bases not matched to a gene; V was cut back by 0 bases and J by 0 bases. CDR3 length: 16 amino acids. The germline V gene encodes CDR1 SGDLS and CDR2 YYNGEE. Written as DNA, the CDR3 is TGTGCCAGCAGCGTAGCTCTGACAGGGGCTAACTATGGCTACACCTTC. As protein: CASSVALTGANYGYTF.